This record covers a single T cell receptor beta chain. The sample's time point: baseline pretreatment blood. The treatment was: 15 Gy SBRT to primary tumor, nephrectomy 4 weeks later. The CDR3 spans 16 residues. V was pared by 5 bases and J by 8 bases, with 14 bases of the junction left unmatched. Germline CDR1 SGHTA, CDR2 FQGNSA. This specimen comes from a study of radiation and T cells in renal cell carcinoma. Study details: Nephrectomy followed 15 Gy stereotactic body radiation by 4 weeks.

Assay: immunoSEQ multiplex PCR; the TCRdb copy retains only in-frame clones and omits some. Altogether about 130,000 clones are present, around 80% being singletons, with the ten largest covering about 3%. This TCR was recovered from a woman aged 55-75 years with renal cell carcinoma. This sample comprised blood, obtained from a patient whose treatment included radiotherapy and nephrectomy. This chain links TRBV7-2 with TRBJ1-4; 7 bases align to TRBD1. In DNA, the CDR3 is TGTGCCAGCAGCGCAGACGTGGGACAGAGAGGCGAAAAACTGTTTTTT. Encoded protein: CASSADVGQRGEKLFF.